This entry concerns a single TCR beta chain. Its antigen is unknown. The data originate from a study of CD8 T cells in ankylosing spondylitis. General study findings and limits: Characteristic, it appeared, of ankylosing spondylitis blood was a TCR beta motif of eight highly homologous variants.

TCRdb re-called the 5' RACE reads through MiXCR, storing one row per CDR3 protein. This table holds under 400,000 distinct CDR3 sequences, around a tenth found once. What was sequenced was blood, either unsorted or a sorted T cell fraction (not recorded which). The origin of this receptor is a female donor with ankylosing spondylitis or in good health (not recorded which).

In DNA form, the CDR3 reads TGTGCCAGCAGTCCTTGGGGGCGCGAGGCCAAAAACATTCAGTACTTC. It specifies CASSPWGREAKNIQYF. The chain has TRBV6-1 and TRBJ2-4, with D possibly being TRBD1 (6 bases). V gave up 5 bases and J gave up 1 base, with 15 bases separating them. Germline V gene data show CDR1 as MNHNS and CDR2 as SASEGT. This CDR3 is 16 amino acids long.